The rows below give T cell receptor beta chains drawn from one sample of a study of T-cell reconstitution after alpha-beta-depleted transplantation in children. MiXCR, run by TCRdb on the PCR reads, gives a single entry per CDR3 protein. The sample includes some 50,000 distinct CDR3 sequences, approximately 9.2% of them seen just once. The specimen comprised PBMCs, mostly from graft donor cells, sampled 60 days after TCRalphabeta/CD19-depleted stem cell transplant. The source of these receptors is a male patient between 2 and 10 years old who had a stem cell transplant for chronic granulomatous disease, so the T cells may come from the graft donor. The CDR3 runs from the conserved cysteine through the conserved F or W. A D gene is named only where the DNA matches it firmly. Size values are once, few and many counts, or a class for expanded clones, and some rows have none.

D | size | J | V | DNA | CDR3
NA | NA | TRBJ2-3 | TRBV20-1 | TGCAGTGCTAGAGATGCCCCAGGTATCTCAGATACGCAGTATTTT | CSARDAPGISDTQYF
TRBD2 | NA | TRBJ2-2 | TRBV12-3/TRBV12-4 | TGTGCCAGCAGCCCCCTCGGACTAGCGGGAGGGACGAACACCGGGGAGCTGTTTTTT | CASSPLGLAGGTNTGELFF
NA | many | TRBJ2-3 | TRBV12-3/TRBV12-4 | TGTGCCAGCAGTTCTTTCGCCGGGGGCACAGATACGCAGTATTTT | CASSSFAGGTDTQYF
TRBD2 | medium-sized | TRBJ2-7 | TRBV27 | TGTGCCAGCAGTCTAACGGGACTAGGGGGAAACGAGCAGTACTTC | CASSLTGLGGNEQYF
TRBD1 | NA | TRBJ2-7 | TRBV11-2 | TGTGCCAGCAGGACGTACGGGGACAGACCTGCTACCTACGAGCAGTACTTC | CASRTYGDRPATYEQYF
NA | NA | TRBJ1-1 | TRBV29-1 | TGCAGCGTTCTCGACCGAACTGAAGCTTTCTTT | CSVLDRTEAFF
NA | few | TRBJ1-4 | TRBV9 | TGTGCCAGCAGCCCTCATTCCCGTTTGGGTGAAAAACTGTTTTTT | CASSPHSRLGEKLFF
NA | many | TRBJ2-3 | TRBV5-1 | TGCGCCAGCAGCCCCACTGACTACTCAAGTGATACGCAGTATTTT | CASSPTDYSSDTQYF
NA | few | TRBJ2-7 | TRBV20-1 | TGCAGTGCTAGATGGGGGAGCTCCTACGAGCAGTACTTC | CSARWGSSYEQYF
NA | many | TRBJ1-1 | TRBV12-3/TRBV12-4 | TGTGCCAGCAGCCAAAACGGTAACAGGAACACTGAAGCTTTCTTT | CASSQNGNRNTEAFF
NA | many | TRBJ2-4 | TRBV5-1 | TGCGCCAGCAGCGGCAGGGGCGAAGCCAAAAACATTCAGTACTTC | CASSGRGEAKNIQYF
NA | NA | TRBJ1-2 | TRBV5-5 | TGTGCCAGCAGCTTGCCAGTATATGGCTACACCTTC | CASSLPVYGYTF
TRBD1 | many | TRBJ2-5 | TRBV10-3 | TGTGCCATTAAACAGGGGCAGACCCAGTACTTC | CAIKQGQTQYF
NA | many | TRBJ1-6 | TRBV4-3 | TGCGCCAGCAGCCAAGTTGCATCAATCTCCCTTAATTCACCCCTCCACTTT | CASSQVASISLNSPLHF
TRBD2 | many | TRBJ2-3 | TRBV27 | TGTGCCAGCAGAAAACTAGCGGGCAACACAGATACGCAGTATTTT | CASRKLAGNTDTQYF
NA | many | TRBJ1-2 | TRBV3-1 | TGTGCCAGCAGCCAAGGAGGCATCTATGGCTACACCTTC | CASSQGGIYGYTF
TRBD2 | many | TRBJ2-1 | TRBV9 | TGTGCCAGCAGCATGAGCGGGAGGTTGGACAATGAGCAGTTCTTC | CASSMSGRLDNEQFF
NA | many | TRBJ2-3 | TRBV27 | TGTGCCAGCAGTTTTAGTCAAGGGACCTTCGATACGCAGTATTTT | CASSFSQGTFDTQYF
NA | many | TRBJ2-2 | TRBV5-1 | TGCGCCAGCAGCTTAGGCAACACCGGGGAGCTGTTTTTT | CASSLGNTGELFF
TRBD2 | NA | TRBJ2-3 | TRBV14 | TGTGCCAGCAGCCAAGAAAGACTAGCGGGGAGAGATACGCAGTATTTT | CASSQERLAGRDTQYF
NA | many | TRBJ2-1 | TRBV6-2/TRBV6-3 | TGTGCCAGCACCACGGACAGTCACAATGAGCAGTTCTTC | CASTTDSHNEQFF
NA | many | TRBJ2-2 | TRBV27 | TGTGCCAGCAAAGCCTCATTGGGAGGCACCGGGGAGCTGTTTTTT | CASKASLGGTGELFF
NA | few | TRBJ2-7 | TRBV2 | TGTGCCAGCACAGAGCCCTACGAGCAGTACTTC | CASTEPYEQYF
TRBD1 | many | TRBJ2-1 | TRBV5-8 | TGTGCCAGCAGCCACGACAGGGTGCAAGGATATGAGCAGTTCTTC | CASSHDRVQGYEQFF
TRBD1 | many | TRBJ1-1 | TRBV3-1 | TGTGCCAGCAGCCAAACCTACTTACAGGGGCCAATGAACACTGAAGCTTTCTTT | CASSQTYLQGPMNTEAFF
NA | many | TRBJ1-2 | TRBV4-1 | TGCGCCAGCAGCACGGCATTCGTGGGTCAGGGGCAGGGCTACACCTTC | CASSTAFVGQGQGYTF
TRBD1 | many | TRBJ2-5 | TRBV12-3/TRBV12-4 | TGTGCCAGCGGAACGGGACAGCCGCAAGAGACCCAGTACTTC | CASGTGQPQETQYF
TRBD1 | many | TRBJ2-3 | TRBV12-3/TRBV12-4 | TGTGCCAGCAGCCGCAGGACAGGTCATAGCACAGATACGCAGTATTTT | CASSRRTGHSTDTQYF
NA | many | TRBJ2-5 | TRBV7-6 | TGTGCCAGCAGAAGGGACGTAAAAGAGACCCAGTACTTC | CASRRDVKETQYF
NA | many | TRBJ2-1 | TRBV29-1 | TGCAGCGTTGACAAAACACTGGTAGGGACTGGTACGGGGCAGTTCTTC | CSVDKTLVGTGTGQFF
NA | many | TRBJ1-1 | TRBV6-2/TRBV6-3 | TGTGCCAGCAGTTACCAGGGAGTGGGTGAAGCTTTCTTT | CASSYQGVGEAFF